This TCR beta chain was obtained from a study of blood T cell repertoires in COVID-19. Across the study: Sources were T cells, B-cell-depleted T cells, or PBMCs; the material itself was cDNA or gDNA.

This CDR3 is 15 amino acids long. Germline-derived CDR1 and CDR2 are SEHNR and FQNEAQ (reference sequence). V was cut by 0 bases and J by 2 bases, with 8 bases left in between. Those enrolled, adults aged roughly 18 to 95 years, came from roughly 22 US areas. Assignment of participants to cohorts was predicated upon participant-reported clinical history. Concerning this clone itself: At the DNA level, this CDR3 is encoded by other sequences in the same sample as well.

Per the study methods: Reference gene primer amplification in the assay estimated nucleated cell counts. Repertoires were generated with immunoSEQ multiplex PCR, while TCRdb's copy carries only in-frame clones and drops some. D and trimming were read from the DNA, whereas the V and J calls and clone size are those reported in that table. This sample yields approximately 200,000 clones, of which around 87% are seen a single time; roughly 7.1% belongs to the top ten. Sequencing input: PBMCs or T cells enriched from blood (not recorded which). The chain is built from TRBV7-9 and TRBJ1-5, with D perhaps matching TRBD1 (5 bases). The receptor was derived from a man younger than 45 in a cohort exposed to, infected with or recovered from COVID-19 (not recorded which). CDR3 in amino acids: CASSLAGGGNQPQHF. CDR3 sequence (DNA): TGTGCCAGCAGCTTAGCGGGGGGTGGCAATCAGCCCCAGCATTTT.